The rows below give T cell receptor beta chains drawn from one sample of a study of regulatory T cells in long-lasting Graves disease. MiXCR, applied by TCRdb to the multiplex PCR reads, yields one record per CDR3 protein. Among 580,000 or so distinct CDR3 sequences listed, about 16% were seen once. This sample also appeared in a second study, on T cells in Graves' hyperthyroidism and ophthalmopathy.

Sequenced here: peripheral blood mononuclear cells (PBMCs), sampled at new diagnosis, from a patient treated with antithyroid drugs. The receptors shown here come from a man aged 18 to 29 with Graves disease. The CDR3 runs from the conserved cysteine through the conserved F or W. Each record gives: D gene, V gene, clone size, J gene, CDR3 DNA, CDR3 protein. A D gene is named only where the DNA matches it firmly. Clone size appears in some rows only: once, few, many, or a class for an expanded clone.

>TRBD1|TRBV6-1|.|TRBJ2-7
TGTGCCAGCAACAACAGGGGGATCTACTACGAGCAGTACTTC
CASNNRGIYYEQYF
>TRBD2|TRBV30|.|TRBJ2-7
TGTGCCTGGTCGAGCGGGGCCTCCTACGAGCAGTACTTC
CAWSSGASYEQYF
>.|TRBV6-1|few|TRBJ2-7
TGTGCCAGCAGTACGGGACACACGATTCAGTACTTC
CASSTGHTIQYF
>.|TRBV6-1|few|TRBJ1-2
TGTGCCAGCAGTCCCGGGTCTACATATGGCTACACCTTC
CASSPGSTYGYTF
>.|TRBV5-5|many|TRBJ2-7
TGTGCCAGCAGCTTCCGGGACGCCCCCTACGAGCAGTACTTC
CASSFRDAPYEQYF
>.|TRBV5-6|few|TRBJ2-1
TGTGCCAGCAGCTTGGTCGTTATACACAATGAGCAGTTCTTC
CASSLVVIHNEQFF
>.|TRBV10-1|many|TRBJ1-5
TGCGCCAGCAGTGATGCAAGGCTGAGCAATCAGCCCCAGCATTTT
CASSDARLSNQPQHF
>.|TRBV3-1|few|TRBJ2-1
TGTGCCAGCAGCCAAGTGGGAATGAATGAGCAGTTCTTC
CASSQVGMNEQFF
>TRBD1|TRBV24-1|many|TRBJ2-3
TGTGCCACCAGTGATTTGTTGACAGGGTCGGGGACAGATACGCAGTATTTT
CATSDLLTGSGTDTQYF
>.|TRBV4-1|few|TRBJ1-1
TGCGCCAGCAGCCAAGGTCCCGCCCGGGGCCCGGGCACTGAAGCTTTCTTT
CASSQGPARGPGTEAFF
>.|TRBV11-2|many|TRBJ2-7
TGTGCCAGCAGCTTAGATTATGCAGGGGCCTACGAGCAGTACTTC
CASSLDYAGAYEQYF
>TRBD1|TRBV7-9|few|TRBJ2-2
TGTGCCAGCAGCCCCCGGACAGGGTACACCGGGGAGCTGTTTTTT
CASSPRTGYTGELFF
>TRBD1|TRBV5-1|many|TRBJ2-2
TGCGCCAGCAGCCCCCGGACAGGGTCGGGCGCCGGGGAGCTGTTTTTT
CASSPRTGSGAGELFF
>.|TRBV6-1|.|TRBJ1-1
TGTGCCTCACAAACCGGAGGGGTTGATAGAGACACTGAAGCTTTCTTT
CASQTGGVDRDTEAFF
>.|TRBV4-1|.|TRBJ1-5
TGCGCCAGCAGCCAAGTGGAGGGATCGGGCAATCAGCCCCAGCATTTT
CASSQVEGSGNQPQHF
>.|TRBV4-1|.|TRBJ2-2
TGCGCCAGCAGCCTTAGGGAAGACACCGGGGAGCTGTTTTTT
CASSLREDTGELFF
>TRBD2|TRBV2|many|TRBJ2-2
TGTGCCAGCAGTGGGTTTAGCGGGAGCCCCGGGGAGCTGTTTTTT
CASSGFSGSPGELFF
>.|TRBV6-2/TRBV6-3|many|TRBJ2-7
TGTGCCAGCAGTTACGACAGGCGGGCCTACGAGCAGTACTTC
CASSYDRRAYEQYF
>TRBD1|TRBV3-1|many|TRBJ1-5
TGTGCCAGCAGCCACGGGACAGGGAATCAGCCCCAGCATTTT
CASSHGTGNQPQHF
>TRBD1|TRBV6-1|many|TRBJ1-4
TGTGCCAGCAGTGAAGGACAGGGGAATGAAAAACTGTTTTTT
CASSEGQGNEKLFF
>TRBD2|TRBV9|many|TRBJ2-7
TGTGCCAGCAGCCGTACTAGCGGAGCCTACGAGCAGTACTTC
CASSRTSGAYEQYF
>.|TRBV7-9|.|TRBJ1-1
TGTGCCAGCAGCCCGCAAATGACAGAGATGAACACTGAAGCTTTCTTT
CASSPQMTEMNTEAFF
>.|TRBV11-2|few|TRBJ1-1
TGTGCCAGCAGCCTACAACCAGGGATATTGAACACTGAAGCTTTCTTT
CASSLQPGILNTEAFF
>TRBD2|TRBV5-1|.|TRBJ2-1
TGCGCCAGCAGCCCTAGCGGGGGGGGCAATGAGCAGTTCTTC
CASSPSGGGNEQFF
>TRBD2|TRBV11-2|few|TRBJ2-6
TGTGCCAGCAGCCCCCCCGGGGGAGGGTCTGGGGCCAACGTCCTGACTTTC
CASSPPGGGSGANVLTF
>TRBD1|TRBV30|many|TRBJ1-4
TGTGCCTGGAGTGCGACAGGGTTCCATGAAAAACTGTTTTTT
CAWSATGFHEKLFF